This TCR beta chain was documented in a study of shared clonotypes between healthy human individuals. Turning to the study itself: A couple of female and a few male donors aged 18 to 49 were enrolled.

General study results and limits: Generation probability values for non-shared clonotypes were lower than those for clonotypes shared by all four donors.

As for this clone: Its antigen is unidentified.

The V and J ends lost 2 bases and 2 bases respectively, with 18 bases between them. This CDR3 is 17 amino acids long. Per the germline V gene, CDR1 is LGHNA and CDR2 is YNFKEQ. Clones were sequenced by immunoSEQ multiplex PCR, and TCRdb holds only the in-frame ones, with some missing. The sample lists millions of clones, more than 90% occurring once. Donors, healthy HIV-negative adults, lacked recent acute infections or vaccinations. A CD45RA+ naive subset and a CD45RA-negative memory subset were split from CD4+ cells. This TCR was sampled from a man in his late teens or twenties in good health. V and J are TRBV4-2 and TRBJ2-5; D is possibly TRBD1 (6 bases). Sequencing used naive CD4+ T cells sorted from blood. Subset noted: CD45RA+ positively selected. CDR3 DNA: TGTGCCAGCAGCCAACGCGGAGGTCCCGGACAGCAAGAGACCCAGTACTTC. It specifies CASSQRGGPGQQETQYF.